One sample yielded the 28 T cell receptor beta chains listed below, sequenced in a study of beta chain features in type 1 diabetes. Findings and limits, study-wide: Among patients with Type 1 diabetes, TCRB CDR3s were moderately but significantly shorter in every one of the four CD4+ subsets.

What was sequenced were expressed TCRB transcripts, since all of the isolated RNA had been reverse transcribed. Sequencing was performed with immunoSEQ multiplex PCR; in TCRdb, only in-frame clones are kept and a portion is missing. This sample has about 47,000 clones; just under 45% occur once, and the top ten carry 0.1% to 0.15%. Which antigens these TCRs recognize remains unknown. The sample comprised stem cell memory CD4+ T cells from blood. The receptors were gathered from a man aged 25-45 years with type 1 diabetes.

This clone was counted between two and nine times. The gene calls are TRBV6-5 and TRBJ2-3; no clear D gene. V lost 4 bases and J 5 bases, leaving 10 bases between the germline ends. This CDR3 spans 13 amino acids. Germline lookup yields CDR1 MNHEY and CDR2 SVGAGI. The CDR3 DNA reads TGTGCCAGCAGTTCCGTGAGCTTAGATACGCAGTATTTT. It yields the protein CASSSVSLDTQYF.

The V gene is TRBV29-1, the J gene TRBJ2-1; D is uncertain. The V gene lost 6 bases and the J gene lost 0 bases, with 9 bases spanning the gap. The germline gives CDR1 SQVTM, CDR2 ANQGSEA. The CDR3 sequence is 13 residues long. The CDR3 sequence is CSVTPSSYNEQFF. The CDR3 nucleotides are TGCAGCGTGACACCGAGCTCCTACAATGAGCAGTTCTTC.

This clone was counted a few times. The genes are TRBV7-2 and TRBJ2-5; 7 positions agree with TRBD2. With V trimmed by 3 bases and J by 2 bases, 6 bases remained unmatched. The CDR3 runs to 15 residues. Germline CDR1 and CDR2: SGHTA and FQGNSA. Here the CDR3 DNA reads TGTGCCAGCAGCTTTATGGCTAGCGGACAAGAGACCCAGTACTTC. It translates to CASSFMASGQETQYF.

The chain combines TRBV9 with TRBJ1-1; D is unclear. Trimming left V 2 bases short and J 7 bases short, with 12 bases between. CDR3 size: 13 residues. Germline V CDR1 and CDR2: SGDLS, YYNGEE. CDR3 protein: CASSVDVRGEAFF. The CDR3 coding sequence is TGTGCCAGCAGCGTCGACGTGCGGGGTGAAGCTTTCTTT.

The table lists this clone with a few counts. The chain recombines TRBV5-1 with TRBJ2-1; the D gene is possibly TRBD1 (6 bases). V lost 2 bases and J 8 bases, leaving 17 bases between the germline ends. The CDR3 extends over 15 amino acids. Germline lookup yields CDR1 SGHRS and CDR2 YFSETQ. The CDR3 nucleotides read TGCGCCAGCAGCTTACGGGACATAGCGTCGGATGAGCAGTTCTTC. It specifies CASSLRDIASDEQFF. Full variable domain (missing parts from reference TRBV5-1 and TRBJ2-1): KAGVTQTPRYLIKTRGQQVTLSCSPISGHRSVSWYQQTPGQGLQFLFEYFSETQRNKGNFPGRFSGRQFSNSRSEMNVSTLELGDSALYLCASSLRDIASDEQFFGPGTRLTVL.

This clone was seen only a few times. The CDR3 reads CASSQQFLAEPNNEQFF. The CDR3 DNA follows: TGTGCCAGCAGCCAACAGTTCCTAGCGGAGCCCAACAATGAGCAGTTCTTC. The chain uses TRBV14 and TRBJ2-1; 7 positions agree with TRBD2. With V trimmed by 2 bases and J by 5 bases, 12 bases remained unmatched. CDR1 SGHDN and CDR2 FVKESK come from the germline V gene. The CDR3 totals 17 residues.

V gene TRBV7-3 combines with J gene TRBJ2-6; maybe TRBD2 (5 bases). The CDR3 covers 14 residues. Germline CDR1 reads SGHTA; CDR2 reads FQGTGA. V was clipped by 5 bases and J by 9 bases, with 14 bases between them. This CDR3 reads CASSPDYPRNVLTF. DNA for the CDR3: TGTGCCAGCAGCCCCGACTACCCGCGCAACGTCCTGACTTTC.

The chain combines TRBV13 with TRBJ2-4; 8 bases match TRBD2. V lost 0 bases, J lost 3 bases, and 7 bases stayed unmatched. Germline-derived CDR1 and CDR2 are PRHDT and FYEKMQ (reference sequence). This CDR3 comprises 17 residues. CDR3 in DNA: TGTGCCAGCAGCTTAGGACTAGCGGCGTCGGGCAAAAACATTCAGTACTTC. This translates into CASSLGLAASGKNIQYF.

There are a few counts of this clone. The V and J genes are TRBV7-2 and TRBJ2-1, with a weak D call TRBD1 (6 bases). Germline lookup yields CDR1 SGHTA and CDR2 FQGNSA. The CDR3 sequence is 11 residues long. V lost 6 bases and J lost 14, with 14 bases in between. The chain's CDR3 is CASSGAGDKFF. Here the CDR3 DNA reads TGTGCCAGCAGTGGGGCAGGGGACAAGTTCTTC.

The gene calls are TRBV28 and TRBJ2-3; no firm D call. Trimming stripped 5 bases from V and 1 base from J, with 7 bases between. This CDR3 has 13 residues. Germline CDR1 is MDHEN and CDR2 is SYDVKM. Written as DNA, the CDR3 is TGTGCCAGCAGTGCTACGCGCACAGATACGCAGTATTTT. It codes for CASSATRTDTQYF.

This chain uses TRBV30 with TRBJ1-1, with D possibly being TRBD1 (5 bases). This CDR3 spans 13 amino acids. Trimming removed 2 bases at V and 2 bases at J, with 9 bases between. In germline, CDR1 is GTSNPN, CDR2 SVGIG (reference sequence). The CDR3 protein is CAWSHGTNTEAFF. CDR3 coding DNA: TGTGCCTGGAGTCACGGGACTAACACTGAAGCTTTCTTT. Looking up the rest from reference TRBV30 and TRBJ1-1 gives the full variable domain: SQTIHQWPATLVQPVGSPLSLECTVEGTSNPNLYWYRQAAGRGLQLLFYSVGIGQISSEVPQNLSASRPQDRQFILSSKKLLLSDSGFYLCAWSHGTNTEAFFGQGTRLTVV.

The V and J genes are TRBV6-5 and TRBJ2-7, with TRBD2 matching over 11 bases. V trimming: 2 bases; J trimming: 0 bases; junction bases outside the gene matches: 0. Germline lookup yields CDR1 MNHEY and CDR2 SVGAGI. The CDR3 extends over 15 amino acids. CDR3 region: CASSYTSGSSYEQYF. In DNA, the CDR3 is TGTGCCAGCAGTTACACTAGCGGGAGCTCCTACGAGCAGTACTTC.

This clone was observed a handful of times. V usage is TRBV7-2 and J usage is TRBJ2-1; 9 bases map to TRBD2. Germline V gene sequence: CDR1 SGHTA, CDR2 FQGNSA. V trimming: 6 bases; J trimming: 0 bases; junction bases outside the gene matches: 3. The CDR3 runs to 15 residues. CDR3 residues: CASRSRGGSYNEQFF. Written as DNA, the CDR3 is TGTGCCAGCAGGTCGCGGGGGGGCTCCTACAATGAGCAGTTCTTC.

V and J are TRBV29-1 and TRBJ1-1; D gene uncertain. V was shortened by 7 bases and J by 5 bases, with 17 bases between the two germline ends. This CDR3 region has 13 residues. CDR1 and CDR2 from the germline V gene are SQVTM and ANQGSEA. The CDR3 sequence: CSAASSFSTEAFF. The CDR3, as DNA: TGCAGCGCCGCTTCTTCCTTTAGTACTGAAGCTTTCTTT.

This clone was counted only a few times. The chain uses TRBV6-5 and TRBJ1-5; 12 bases are shared with TRBD1. The CDR3 length is 15 residues. Germline V gene sequence: CDR1 MNHEY, CDR2 SVGAGI. Trimming removed 6 bases from V and 6 bases from J; junction bases left unmatched: 6. Here the CDR3 reads CASRRGQGAGQPQHF. DNA for the CDR3: TGTGCCAGCAGAAGGGGACAGGGGGCCGGTCAGCCCCAGCATTTT.

The V and J genes are TRBV9 and TRBJ2-1; 7 bases fit TRBD2. Germline values: CDR1 SGDLS, CDR2 YYNGEE. CDR3 length equals 16 residues. With 0 bases clipped from V and 3 bases from J, the junction kept 6 bases outside the gene matches. The CDR3 DNA reads TGTGCCAGCAGCGTAGAGCCCAGCGGGATCTACAATGAGCAGTTCTTC. This translates into CASSVEPSGIYNEQFF. The full variable domain, with the rest looked up from reference TRBV9 and TRBJ2-1, is DSGVTQTPKHLITATGQRVTLRCSPRSGDLSVYWYQQSLDQGLQFLIQYYNGEERAKGNILERFSAQQFPDLHSELNLSSLELGDSALYFCASSVEPSGIYNEQFFGPGTRLTVL.

The chain links TRBV4-2 to TRBJ2-5; 11 bases fit TRBD2. CDR3 length equals 17 residues. CDR1 is LGHNA, CDR2 YNFKEQ, per germline. The trim removed 1 base at V and 2 bases at J, leaving 6 bases unmatched. CDR3 bases: TGTGCCAGCAGCCAAGGGGGGACTAGCGGCATACAAGAGACCCAGTACTTC. It codes for CASSQGGTSGIQETQYF.

Only a few counts were recorded for this clone. The chain recombines TRBV11-2 with TRBJ1-2; tentatively, D is TRBD1 (6 bases). Trimming stripped 0 bases from V and 9 bases from J, with 11 bases between. This CDR3 has 13 residues. The germline V gene encodes CDR1 SGHAT and CDR2 FQNNGV. CDR3 bases: TGTGCCAGCAGCTTAGACAGGGGAAGGCGCTACACCTTC. Translating gives CASSLDRGRRYTF.

This clone was seen a few times. This rearrangement joins TRBV5-1 to TRBJ2-7; 7 nucleotides line up with TRBD1. The ends lost 2 bases at V and 4 bases at J; junction bases unmatched: 3. The CDR3 spans 13 residues. CDR1 is SGHRS, CDR2 YFSETQ, per germline. The CDR3 reads CASSLQGRYEQYF. In nucleotides, the CDR3 is TGCGCCAGCAGCTTACAGGGGAGATACGAGCAGTACTTC.

V is TRBV2 and J is TRBJ2-7; 12 positions match TRBD2. From germline, CDR1 is SNHLY and CDR2 FYNNEI. This CDR3 has 15 amino acids. After removal of 6 bases from V and 5 bases from J, the junction contained 8 bases not matched to a gene. The CDR3 region has the DNA TGTGCCAGCAGCCGTGGGACTAGCGGGTACCACGAGCAGTACTTC. It is translated as CASSRGTSGYHEQYF. Full variable domain (remainder filled in from reference TRBV2 and TRBJ2-7): EPEVTQTPSHQVTQMGQEVILRCVPISNHLYFYWYRQILGQKVEFLVSFYNNEISEKSEIFDDQFSVERPDGSNFTLKIRSTKLEDSAMYFCASSRGTSGYHEQYFGPGTRLTVT.

The chain links TRBV4-2 to TRBJ2-7; D is perhaps TRBD2 (5 bases). CDR3 size: 13 residues. Looked up from germline, CDR1 is LGHNA and CDR2 is YNFKEQ. V was pared by 0 bases and J by 5 bases, with 8 bases between. This chain's CDR3 is CASSQEAGDEQYF. CDR3 nucleotides: TGTGCCAGCAGCCAAGAGGCCGGGGACGAGCAGTACTTC.

Only a few counts were recorded for this clone. The chain recombines TRBV28 with TRBJ1-2; TRBD1 might be the D (6 bases). V was trimmed by 10 bases and J by 2 bases, leaving 11 bases between them. This CDR3 contains 12 residues. Germline V gives CDR1 MDHEN, CDR2 SYDVKM. The CDR3 region has the DNA TGTGCCACTGGACAGAGCAACTATGGCTACACCTTC. It is translated as CATGQSNYGYTF.

This rearrangement joins TRBV28 to TRBJ2-7, with D perhaps matching TRBD2 (5 bases). Trimming left V 7 bases short and J 2 bases short, with 12 bases between. CDR1 is MDHEN and CDR2 is SYDVKM in the germline V gene. This CDR3 is 13 amino acids long. The CDR3 loop is CASTPPGTYEQYF. The CDR3 nucleotides read TGTGCCAGCACCCCCCCGGGGACCTACGAGCAGTACTTC.

This clone was seen only a few times. The V call is TRBV4-3, the J call TRBJ2-1, with TRBD2 matching over 12 bases. This CDR3 has 19 residues. The germline V gene has CDR1 LGHNA and CDR2 YSLEER. Trimming removed 0 bases from V and 7 bases from J; junction bases left unmatched: 13. The CDR3 sequence: CASSQDILAGGPSTNEQFF. The CDR3 DNA reads as TGCGCCAGCAGCCAAGATATCCTAGCGGGAGGGCCCTCGACTAATGAGCAGTTCTTC.

In its sample, this clone was seen once. The rearrangement joins TRBV7-3 to TRBJ1-5; D is unresolved. CDR3 length: 13 amino acids. Germline CDR1 reads SGHTA; CDR2 reads FQGTGA. The V gene lost 5 bases and the J gene lost 4 bases, with 9 bases spanning the gap. The CDR3 DNA reads TGTGCCAGCAGCGTTAGCAAGAATCAGCCCCAGCATTTT. Protein sequence: CASSVSKNQPQHF.

The chain is built from TRBV7-9 and TRBJ2-1, with 7 nucleotides matching TRBD2. With 7 bases clipped from V and 6 bases from J, the junction kept 12 bases outside the gene matches. This CDR3 region has 15 residues. The germline V gene has CDR1 SEHNR and CDR2 FQNEAQ (reference sequence). For the CDR3, the DNA is TGTGCCAGCACCTCCGGGGTAGCGGGTTCCAATGAGCAGTTCTTC. It translates to CASTSGVAGSNEQFF.

This clone turned up a few times. The J gene is TRBJ1-2, the V gene TRBV30; the match to TRBD1 covers 9 bases. The V segment lost 2 bases and the J segment 7 bases; nucleotides outside the gene matches: 5. The CDR3 is made up of 13 amino acids. The germline gives CDR1 GTSNPN, CDR2 SVGIG (reference sequence). For the CDR3, the DNA is TGTGCCTGGAGTACAGGGGGCGTCTCTGGCTACACCTTC. This gives the protein CAWSTGGVSGYTF. The full variable domain, in which reference TRBV30 and TRBJ1-2 provide the parts outside the CDR3, is SQTIHQWPATLVQPVGSPLSLECTVEGTSNPNLYWYRQAAGRGLQLLFYSVGIGQISSEVPQNLSASRPQDRQFILSSKKLLLSDSGFYLCAWSTGGVSGYTFGSGTRLTVV.

This chain joins TRBV9 and TRBJ2-1; TRBD2 agrees at 10 bases. The CDR3 is 16 residues long. Germline lookup yields CDR1 SGDLS and CDR2 YYNGEE. Germline trimming cut 2 bases from V and 4 bases from J; bases unmatched to any gene: 6. CDR3 nucleotide sequence: TGTGCCAGCAGCGTTTCCGGGACTAGCGCGTACAATGAGCAGTTCTTC. Its translation is CASSVSGTSAYNEQFF.